Below, 14 T cell receptor beta chains from the same sample are listed, as sequenced in a study of a mutant IDH1 vaccine in newly diagnosed glioma. Regarding time point: baseline, week 1 (first vaccination visit). Treatment of the sample: pre-vaccination baseline after standard-of-care therapy. Sequenced by immunoSEQ multiplex PCR; TCRdb stores in-frame clones only, minus some. The data contain fewer than 85,000 clones, around 86% of them seen just once; the ten biggest clones take up 2.9%. The source material was PBMCs, sampled from a glioma patient treated with radiotherapy, temozolomide or both. Receptor source: a man younger than 40 with glioma.

Worth noting for this clone: The sample carries other DNA sequences with the same CDR3. This chain connects TRBV28 to TRBJ1-5; D might be TRBD1 (5 bases). There are 15 residues in the CDR3. The V and J ends lost 2 bases and 3 bases respectively, with 11 bases between them. CDR1 and CDR2 from the germline V gene are MDHEN and SYDVKM. The CDR3 loop is CASSLLGAFNQPQHF. The CDR3 bases are TGTGCCAGCAGTTTACTCGGGGCCTTCAATCAGCCCCAGCATTTT.

The chain combines TRBV7-9 with TRBJ2-5; the D gene is possibly TRBD1 (6 bases). The J call is in doubt because the DNA end fits TRBJ2-7 better. The CDR3 extends over 15 amino acids. The germline V gene encodes CDR1 SEHNR and CDR2 FQNEAQ (reference sequence). This CDR3 reads CASSLANRVAYEQYF. The CDR3 nucleotides are TGTGCCAGCAGCTTAGCCAACAGGGTTGCCTACGAGCAGTACTTC.

This sequence joins TRBV19 and TRBJ1-1; D is possibly TRBD1 (5 bases). Germline assignment: CDR1 LNHDA and CDR2 SQIVND (reference sequence). Trimming removed 3 bases at V and 3 bases at J, with 11 bases between. The CDR3 runs 14 residues. The CDR3: CASSIQVGDTEAFF. CDR3 DNA sequence: TGTGCCAGTAGTATCCAGGTGGGGGACACTGAAGCTTTCTTT.

The chain carries TRBV7-9 and TRBJ2-2; 15 bases match TRBD2. Trimming at V came to 4 bases and at J to 7 bases, leaving 10 bases not matched to a gene. The CDR3 is 18 amino acids. Germline CDR1 SEHNR, CDR2 FQNEAQ (reference sequence). The CDR3 reads CASSSTWTSGGAVGELFF. The CDR3 nucleotides read TGTGCCAGCAGCTCAACCTGGACTAGCGGGGGGGCTGTCGGGGAGCTGTTTTTT.

This clone has a handful of counts. This chain joins TRBV9 and TRBJ1-5; D ambiguous. CDR3 length equals 14 residues. Germline loops: CDR1 SGDLS, CDR2 YYNGEE. Trimming shortened V by 4 bases and J by 5 bases, and 13 bases separated the two germline ends. CDR3 nucleotides: TGTGCCAGCAGCAGATCGTCGGGGTATCAGCCCCAGCATTTT. Protein product: CASSRSSGYQPQHF.

CDR3 in amino acids: CASRNRVGGTGELFF. The CDR3 DNA follows: TGTGCCAGCAGAAACAGGGTTGGTGGGACCGGGGAGCTGTTTTTT. The chain employs TRBV6-5 and TRBJ2-2, with D tentatively TRBD1 (6 bases). V dropped 6 bases and J dropped 5 bases, with 16 bases sitting between them. The CDR3 runs to 15 residues. In germline, CDR1 is MNHEY, CDR2 SVGAGI.

The V gene is TRBV28, the J gene TRBJ1-6; D might be TRBD1 (5 bases). CDR1 is MDHEN and CDR2 is SYDVKM in the germline V gene. The CDR3 is 14 residues long. The V end was cut by 6 bases, the J end by 7 bases, with 13 bases between. The CDR3 region is CASRSWGRNSPLHF. In DNA, the CDR3 is TGTGCCAGCAGATCCTGGGGCCGCAATTCACCCCTCCACTTT.

V gene TRBV6-1 combines with J gene TRBJ1-2; D may be TRBD1 (5 bases). Trimming cost V 2 bases and J 2 bases, with 12 bases left between them. The germline CDR1 and CDR2 sequences are MNHNS and SASEGT. The CDR3 consists of 15 residues. CDR3 in DNA: TGTGCCAGCAGTGAACCCGGACATCGGAACTATGGCTACACCTTC. Residues: CASSEPGHRNYGYTF.

CDR3 sequence reads: CASSESWGSGEKLFF. DNA for the CDR3: TGCGCCAGCAGTGAGTCATGGGGATCTGGCGAAAAACTGTTTTTT. The gene calls are TRBV10-1 and TRBJ1-4, with D unresolved. From germline, CDR1 is WNHNN and CDR2 SYGVQD (reference sequence). V lost 0 bases to trimming and J lost 8 bases, with 13 bases between them. This CDR3 contains 15 residues.

The chain combines TRBV19 with TRBJ1-4; D remains ambiguous. V was trimmed by 7 bases and J by 0 bases, leaving 12 bases between them. Germline V lookup: CDR1 LNHDA, CDR2 SQIVND (reference sequence). The CDR3 loop spans 15 amino acids. The CDR3 bases are TGTGCCAGTAATGATCAGAAAACAACTAATGAAAAACTGTTTTTT. This sequence encodes CASNDQKTTNEKLFF. Full variable domain (missing parts from reference TRBV19 and TRBJ1-4): DGGITQSPKYLFRKEGQNVTLSCEQNLNHDAMYWYRQDPGQGLRLIYYSQIVNDFQKGDIAEGYSVSREKKESFPLTVTSAQKNPTAFYLCASNDQKTTNEKLFFGSGTQLSVL.

V usage is TRBV6-5 and J usage is TRBJ2-7, with D possibly TRBD1 on 6 matching bases. Per the germline V gene, CDR1 is MNHEY and CDR2 is SVGAGI. The CDR3 is 14 residues long. V dropped 2 bases and J dropped 6 bases, with 14 bases sitting between them. CDR3 bases: TGTGCCAGCAGTTACCAGGGGAAAGGGGCCGAGCAGTACTTC. Protein: CASSYQGKGAEQYF.

This sequence joins TRBV19 and TRBJ2-6; 12 bases map to TRBD1. The CDR3 covers 20 residues. CDR1 is LNHDA and CDR2 is SQIVND in the germline V gene (reference sequence). V trimming: 6 bases; J trimming: 3 bases; junction bases outside the gene matches: 15. CDR3 in amino acids: CASSPRILGQGADGANVLTF. CDR3 in DNA: TGTGCCAGTAGCCCGAGAATCCTGGGACAGGGGGCCGATGGGGCCAACGTCCTGACTTTC.

Concerning this clone itself: The same CDR3 is also encoded by other DNA sequences in this sample. The chain links TRBV19 to TRBJ1-1; 7 positions agree with TRBD1. CDR1 is LNHDA and CDR2 is SQIVND in the germline V gene (reference sequence). The CDR3 is 13 residues long. The trim removed 7 bases at V and 1 base at J, leaving 3 bases unmatched. CDR3 nucleotide sequence: TGTGCCAGTACCAGGACAGGGAACACTGAAGCTTTCTTT. Translated, it gives CASTRTGNTEAFF.

V gene TRBV9 combines with J gene TRBJ1-1; 7 nucleotides match TRBD1. The CDR3 contains 15 residues. J was trimmed by 1 base and V by 6 bases; bases with no gene match: 9. Germline V gene lookup returns CDR1 SGDLS and CDR2 YYNGEE. The chain's CDR3 is CASTQGGEGNTEAFF. In DNA, the CDR3 is TGTGCCAGCACCCAGGGGGGGGAGGGGAACACTGAAGCTTTCTTT.